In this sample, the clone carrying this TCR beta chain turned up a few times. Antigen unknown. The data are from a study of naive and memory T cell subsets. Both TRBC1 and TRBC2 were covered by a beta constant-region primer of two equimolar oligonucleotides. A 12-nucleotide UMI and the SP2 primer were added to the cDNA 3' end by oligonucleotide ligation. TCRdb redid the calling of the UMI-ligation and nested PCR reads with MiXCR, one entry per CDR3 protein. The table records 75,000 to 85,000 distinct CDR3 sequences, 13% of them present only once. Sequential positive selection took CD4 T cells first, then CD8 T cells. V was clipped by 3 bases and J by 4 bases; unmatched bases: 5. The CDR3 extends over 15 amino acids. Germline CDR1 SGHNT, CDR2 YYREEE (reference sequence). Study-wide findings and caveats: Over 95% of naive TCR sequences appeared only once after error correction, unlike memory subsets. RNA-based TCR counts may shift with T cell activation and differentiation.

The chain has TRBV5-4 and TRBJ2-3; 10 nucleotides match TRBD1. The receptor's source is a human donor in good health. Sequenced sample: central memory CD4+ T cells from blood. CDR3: CASSWTGGGPDTQYF. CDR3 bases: TGTGCCAGCAGCTGGACAGGGGGGGGTCCAGATACGCAGTATTTT.